This TCR beta chain was sequenced during a study of blood T cells in healthy people across ages. Study-level results: Aged donors had fewer naive CD4+ cells and lower diversity than long-lived donors.

The use of a sample-barcoded 5' primer and a J-beta primer mix characterized a second PCR of roughly 6 to 11 cycles. TCRdb redid the calling of the 5' RACE reads with MiXCR, one entry per CDR3 protein. The table lists 1.5 million to 2 million distinct CDR3 sequences, roughly 49% of them singletons. A note on this clonotype: Its antigen is not known.

This CDR3 spans 15 amino acids. Germline lookup yields CDR1 MDHEN and CDR2 SYDVKM. The V gene end was trimmed by 6 bases and the J gene end by 3 bases; junction bases not matched to a gene: 5. Material for sequencing was blood. The sequence was obtained from a woman between 40 and 50 years old in good health. The chain carries TRBV28 and TRBJ2-1, with TRBD1 matching 10 bases. The CDR3 DNA reads as TGTGCCAGCAGGACCGGGACAGGGGTCTACAATGAGCAGTTCTTC. It yields the protein CASRTGTGVYNEQFF. Looking up the rest from reference TRBV28 and TRBJ2-1 gives the full variable domain: DVKVTQSSRYLVKRTGEKVFLECVQDMDHENMFWYRQDPGLGLRLIYFSYDVKMKEKGDIPEGYSVSREKKERFSLILESASTNQTSMYLCASRTGTGVYNEQFFGPGTRLTVL.